This paragraph reports one T cell receptor beta chain. Deletions cut 5 bases from V and 1 base from J, with 11 bases between. The germline V gene encodes CDR1 DFQATT and CDR2 SNEGSKA (reference sequence). This CDR3 contains 13 residues. TCRdb re-called the 5' RACE reads with MiXCR, one entry per CDR3 protein. This table holds about 150,000 distinct CDR3 sequences, under 45% found once. The record originates from a study of CD8 T cells in ankylosing spondylitis. This sequence joins TRBV20-1 and TRBJ2-5; D may correspond to TRBD1 or TRBD2 (5 bases each). The TCR comes from a male donor with ankylosing spondylitis. The specimen sequenced was synovial fluid, either unsorted or a sorted T cell fraction (not recorded which). CDR3 amino acids: CSARWGIQETQYF. DNA of the CDR3: TGCAGTGCTCGGTGGGGGATCCAAGAGACCCAGTACTTC.